This is a list of T cell receptor beta chains from one sample in a study of T cells in Graves' hyperthyroidism and ophthalmopathy. From the multiplex PCR reads, TCRdb called clonotypes with MiXCR, one entry per CDR3 protein. The sample holds about 50,000 distinct CDR3 sequences, over 45% seen once. The sample comprised peripheral blood or thyroid tissue (not recorded which). The receptors come from a woman in her forties or fifties with Graves' hyperthyroidism. Each CDR3 is given with its conserved first and last residue. D genes are given only for firm matches. Size tells how often a clone was seen (once, few, many) or the class of an expanded clone, and some rows leave it out.

>-|TRBV10-3|-|14|TRBJ1-2
TGTGCCACAAGGACAGCGCAAACTAACTATGGCTACACCTTC
CATRTAQTNYGYTF
>TRBD2|TRBV2|-|14|TRBJ2-7
TGTGCCAGCAGTGACCCGACTAGCGGGTCCGAGCAGTACTTC
CASSDPTSGSEQYF
>TRBD2|TRBV20-1|-|14|TRBJ2-7
TGCAGTGCTAGAGCTTCCGGGGGGGGGTACGAGCAGTACTTC
CSARASGGGYEQYF
>TRBD2|TRBV11-2|-|15|TRBJ2-7
TGTGCCAGCAGCCGTAGCGGGACCTACTCCTACGAGCAGTACTTC
CASSRSGTYSYEQYF
>TRBD1|TRBV5-1|many|15|TRBJ2-7
TGCGCCAGCACCCGGGTCCCACAGGGGGGATACGAGCAGTACTTC
CASTRVPQGGYEQYF
>TRBD1|TRBV27|many|16|TRBJ1-2
TGTGCCAGCAGTGCGAGCCCACAGGGGAGGTTATATGGCTACACCTTC
CASSASPQGRLYGYTF
>-|TRBV7-2|-|14|TRBJ1-2
TGTGCCAGCAGCTTAGATCGGCTGAACTATGGCTACACCTTC
CASSLDRLNYGYTF
>-|TRBV13|-|15|TRBJ1-2
TGTGCCAGCAGGGGGGACTCCAGAAACAACTATGGCTACACCTTC
CASRGDSRNNYGYTF
>-|TRBV2|many|11|TRBJ1-5
TGTGCCAGCAGTGAATCAGGGCCCCAGCATTTT
CASSESGPQHF
>TRBD2|TRBV7-2|many|14|TRBJ2-7
TGTGCCAGCAGCTTTGGGACTAGCGGGATCGAGCAGTACTTC
CASSFGTSGIEQYF